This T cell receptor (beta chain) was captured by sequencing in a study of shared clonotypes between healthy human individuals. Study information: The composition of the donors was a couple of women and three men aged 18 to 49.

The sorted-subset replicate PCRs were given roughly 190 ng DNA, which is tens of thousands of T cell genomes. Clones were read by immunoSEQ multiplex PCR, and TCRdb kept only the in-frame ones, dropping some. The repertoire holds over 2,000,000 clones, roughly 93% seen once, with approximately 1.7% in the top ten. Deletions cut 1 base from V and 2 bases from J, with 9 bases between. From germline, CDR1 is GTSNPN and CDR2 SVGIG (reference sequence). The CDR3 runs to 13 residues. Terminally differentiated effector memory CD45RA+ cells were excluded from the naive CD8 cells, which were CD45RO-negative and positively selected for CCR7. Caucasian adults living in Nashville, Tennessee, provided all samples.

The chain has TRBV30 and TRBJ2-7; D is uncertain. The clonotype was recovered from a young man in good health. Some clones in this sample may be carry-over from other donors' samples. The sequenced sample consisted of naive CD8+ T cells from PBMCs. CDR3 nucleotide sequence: TGTGCCTGGAGTGCGACGAACGCCTACGAGCAGTACTTC. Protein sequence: CAWSATNAYEQYF.